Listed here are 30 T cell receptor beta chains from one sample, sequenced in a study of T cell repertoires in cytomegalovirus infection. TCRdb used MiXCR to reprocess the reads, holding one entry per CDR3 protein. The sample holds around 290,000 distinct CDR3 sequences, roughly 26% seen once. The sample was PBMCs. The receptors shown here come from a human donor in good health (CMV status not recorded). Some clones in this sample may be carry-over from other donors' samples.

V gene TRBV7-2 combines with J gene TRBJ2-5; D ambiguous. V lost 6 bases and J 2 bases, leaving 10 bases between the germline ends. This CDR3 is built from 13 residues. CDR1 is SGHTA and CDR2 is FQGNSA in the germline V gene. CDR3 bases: TGTGCCAGCAGAAAAGGCGGACAAGAGACCCAGTACTTC. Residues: CASRKGGQETQYF. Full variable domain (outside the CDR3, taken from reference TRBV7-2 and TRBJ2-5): GAGVSQSPSNKVTEKGKDVELRCDPISGHTALYWYRQSLGQGLEFLIYFQGNSAPDKSGLPSDRFSAERTGGSVSTLTIQRTQQEDSAVYLCASRKGGQETQYFGPGTRLLVL.

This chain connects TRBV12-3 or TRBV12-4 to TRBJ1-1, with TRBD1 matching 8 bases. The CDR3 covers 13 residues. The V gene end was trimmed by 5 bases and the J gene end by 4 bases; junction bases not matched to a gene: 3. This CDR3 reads CASSEDRVTEAFF. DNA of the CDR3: TGTGCCAGCAGTGAGGACAGGGTCACTGAAGCTTTCTTT.

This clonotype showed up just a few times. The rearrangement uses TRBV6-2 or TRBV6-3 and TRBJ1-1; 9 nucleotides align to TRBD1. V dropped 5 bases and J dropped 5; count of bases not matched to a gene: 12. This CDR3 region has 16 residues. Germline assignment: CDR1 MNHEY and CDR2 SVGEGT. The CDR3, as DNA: TGTGCCAGCAGTCGCACAGGGGGCGCGAGGATGACTGAAGCTTTCTTT. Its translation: CASSRTGGARMTEAFF.

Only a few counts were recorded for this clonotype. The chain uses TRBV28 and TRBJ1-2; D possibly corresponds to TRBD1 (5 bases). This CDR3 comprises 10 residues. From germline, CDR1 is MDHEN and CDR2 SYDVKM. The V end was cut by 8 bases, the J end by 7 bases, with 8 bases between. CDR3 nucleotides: TGTGCCAGCTGGGGGGGTGGCTACACCTTC. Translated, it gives CASWGGGYTF.

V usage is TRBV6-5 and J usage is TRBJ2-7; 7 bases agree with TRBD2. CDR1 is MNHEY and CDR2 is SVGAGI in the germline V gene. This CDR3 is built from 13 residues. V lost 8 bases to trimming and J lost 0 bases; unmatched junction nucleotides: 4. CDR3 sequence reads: CASWGGSSYEQYF. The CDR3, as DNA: TGTGCCAGCTGGGGCGGGAGCTCCTACGAGCAGTACTTC.

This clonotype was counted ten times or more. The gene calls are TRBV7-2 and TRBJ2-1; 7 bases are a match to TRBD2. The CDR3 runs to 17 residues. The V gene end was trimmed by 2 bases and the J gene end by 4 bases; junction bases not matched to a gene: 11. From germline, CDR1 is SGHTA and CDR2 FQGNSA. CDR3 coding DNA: TGTGCCAGCAGCTTAAGGTTCCAGCGGGGCCTATACAATGAGCAGTTCTTC. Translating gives CASSLRFQRGLYNEQFF.

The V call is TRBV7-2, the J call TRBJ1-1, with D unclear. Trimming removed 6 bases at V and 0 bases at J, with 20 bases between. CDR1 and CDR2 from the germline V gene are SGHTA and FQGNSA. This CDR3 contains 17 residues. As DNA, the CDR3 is TGTGCCAGCAGAATCACCCCACAGAGTCTCATGAACACTGAAGCTTTCTTT. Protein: CASRITPQSLMNTEAFF. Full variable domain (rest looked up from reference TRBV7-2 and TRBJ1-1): GAGVSQSPSNKVTEKGKDVELRCDPISGHTALYWYRQSLGQGLEFLIYFQGNSAPDKSGLPSDRFSAERTGGSVSTLTIQRTQQEDSAVYLCASRITPQSLMNTEAFFGQGTRLTVV.

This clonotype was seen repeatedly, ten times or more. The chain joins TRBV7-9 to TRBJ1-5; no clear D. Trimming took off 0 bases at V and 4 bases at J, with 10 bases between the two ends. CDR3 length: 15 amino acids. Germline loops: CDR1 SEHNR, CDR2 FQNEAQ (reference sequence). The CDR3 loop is CASSLARTENQPQHF. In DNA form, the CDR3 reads TGTGCCAGCAGCTTAGCGAGGACTGAGAATCAGCCCCAGCATTTT.

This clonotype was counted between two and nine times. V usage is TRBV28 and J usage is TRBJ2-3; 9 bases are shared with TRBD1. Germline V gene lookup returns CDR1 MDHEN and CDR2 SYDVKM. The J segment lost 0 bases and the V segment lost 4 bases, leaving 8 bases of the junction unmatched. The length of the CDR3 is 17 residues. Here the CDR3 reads CASSSTGGPTSTDTQYF. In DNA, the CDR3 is TGTGCCAGCAGTTCGACAGGGGGACCAACGAGCACAGATACGCAGTATTTT.

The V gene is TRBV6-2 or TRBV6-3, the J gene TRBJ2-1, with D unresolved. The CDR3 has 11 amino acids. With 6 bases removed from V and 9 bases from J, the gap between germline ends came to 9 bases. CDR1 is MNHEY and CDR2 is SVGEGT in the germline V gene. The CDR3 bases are TGTGCCAGCAGCCAGACCCGTGAGCAGTTCTTC. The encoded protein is CASSQTREQFF.

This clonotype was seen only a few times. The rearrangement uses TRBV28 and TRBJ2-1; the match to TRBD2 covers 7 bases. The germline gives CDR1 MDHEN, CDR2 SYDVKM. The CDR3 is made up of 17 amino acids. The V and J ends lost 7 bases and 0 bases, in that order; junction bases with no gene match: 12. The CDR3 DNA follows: TGTGCCAGCAAGCTATTCGCGGGAGCAAGCTCCTACAATGAGCAGTTCTTC. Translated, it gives CASKLFAGASSYNEQFF.

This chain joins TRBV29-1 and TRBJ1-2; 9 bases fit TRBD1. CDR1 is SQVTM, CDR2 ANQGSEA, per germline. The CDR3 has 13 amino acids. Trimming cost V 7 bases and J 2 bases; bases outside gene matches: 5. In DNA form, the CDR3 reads TGCAGCGCTGGGACAGGGACCAACTATGGCTACACCTTC. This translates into CSAGTGTNYGYTF.

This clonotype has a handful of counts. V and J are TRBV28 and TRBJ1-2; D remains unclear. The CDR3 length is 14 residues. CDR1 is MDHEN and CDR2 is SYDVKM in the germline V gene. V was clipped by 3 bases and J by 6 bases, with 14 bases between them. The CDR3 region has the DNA TGTGCCAGCAGTTTTAGTCTCAGGCCCGATGGCTACACCTTC. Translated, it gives CASSFSLRPDGYTF.

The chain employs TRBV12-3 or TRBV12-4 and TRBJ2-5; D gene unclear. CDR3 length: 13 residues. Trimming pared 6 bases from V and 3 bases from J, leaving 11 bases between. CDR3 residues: CASSKDGEETQYF. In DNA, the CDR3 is TGTGCCAGCAGCAAGGATGGAGAAGAGACCCAGTACTTC.

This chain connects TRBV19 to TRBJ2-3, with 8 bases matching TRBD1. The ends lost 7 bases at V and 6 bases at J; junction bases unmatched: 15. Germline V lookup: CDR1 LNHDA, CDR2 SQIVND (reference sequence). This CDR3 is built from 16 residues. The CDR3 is CASTNRGTGPSDTQYF. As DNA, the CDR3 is TGTGCCAGTACAAATCGGGGGACAGGCCCCTCGGATACGCAGTATTTT.

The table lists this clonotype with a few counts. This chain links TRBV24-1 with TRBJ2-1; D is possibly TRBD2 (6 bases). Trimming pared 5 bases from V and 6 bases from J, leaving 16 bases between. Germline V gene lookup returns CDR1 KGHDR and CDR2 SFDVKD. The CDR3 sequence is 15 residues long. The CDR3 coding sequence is TGTGCCACCAGTGTAGGAGGGCGTAATTCCAATGAGCAGTTCTTC. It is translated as CATSVGGRNSNEQFF.

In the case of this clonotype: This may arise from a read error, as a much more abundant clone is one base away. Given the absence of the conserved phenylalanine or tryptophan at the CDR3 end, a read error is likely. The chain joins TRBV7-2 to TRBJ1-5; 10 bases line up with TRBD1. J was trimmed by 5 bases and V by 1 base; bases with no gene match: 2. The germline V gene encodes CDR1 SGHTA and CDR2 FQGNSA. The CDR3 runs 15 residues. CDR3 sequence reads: CASSLVGTGDQPQHY. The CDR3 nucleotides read TGTGCCAGCAGCTTAGTGGGGACAGGGGATCAGCCCCAGCATTAT.

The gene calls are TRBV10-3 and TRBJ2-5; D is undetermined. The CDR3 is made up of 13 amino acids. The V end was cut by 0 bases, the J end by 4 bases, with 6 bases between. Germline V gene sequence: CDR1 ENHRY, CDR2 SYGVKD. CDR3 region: CAISESERETQYF. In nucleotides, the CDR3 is TGTGCCATCAGTGAGTCTGAACGAGAGACCCAGTACTTC.

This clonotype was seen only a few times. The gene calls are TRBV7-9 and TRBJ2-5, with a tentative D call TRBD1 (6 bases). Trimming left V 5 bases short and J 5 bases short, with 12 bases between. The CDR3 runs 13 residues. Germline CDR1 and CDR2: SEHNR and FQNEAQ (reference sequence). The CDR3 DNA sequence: TGTGCCAGCAGCACTTACAGGGTGGAGACCCAGTACTTC. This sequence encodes CASSTYRVETQYF. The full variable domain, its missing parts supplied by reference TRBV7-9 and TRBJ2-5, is DTGVSQNPRHKITKRGQNVTFRCDPISEHNRLYWYRQTLGQGPEFLTYFQNEAQLEKSRLLSDRFSAERPKGSFSTLEIQRTEQGDSAMYLCASSTYRVETQYFGPGTRLLVL.

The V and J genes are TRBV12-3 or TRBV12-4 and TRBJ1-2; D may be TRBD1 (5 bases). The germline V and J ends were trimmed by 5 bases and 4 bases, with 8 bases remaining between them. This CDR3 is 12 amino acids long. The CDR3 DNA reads TGTGCCAGCAGTAAGGGGTCCTATGGCTACACCTTC. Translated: CASSKGSYGYTF.

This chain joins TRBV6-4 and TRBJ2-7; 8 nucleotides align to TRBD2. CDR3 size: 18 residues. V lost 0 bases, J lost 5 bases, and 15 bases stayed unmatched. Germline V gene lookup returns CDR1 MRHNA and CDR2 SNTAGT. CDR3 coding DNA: TGTGCCAGCAGTGACTCGAGTCCGGGGGGGCTTTTCCAGGACGAGCAGTACGTC. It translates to CASSDSSPGGLFQDEQYV.

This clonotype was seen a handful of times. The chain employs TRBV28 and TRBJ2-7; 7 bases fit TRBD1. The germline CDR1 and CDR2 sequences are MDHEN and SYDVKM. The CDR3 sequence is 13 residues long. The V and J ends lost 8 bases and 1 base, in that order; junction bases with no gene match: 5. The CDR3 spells CASGRGWSYEQYF. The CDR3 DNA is TGTGCCAGCGGCAGGGGGTGGTCCTACGAGCAGTACTTC. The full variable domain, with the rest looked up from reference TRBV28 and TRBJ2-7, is DVKVTQSSRYLVKRTGEKVFLECVQDMDHENMFWYRQDPGLGLRLIYFSYDVKMKEKGDIPEGYSVSREKKERFSLILESASTNQTSMYLCASGRGWSYEQYFGPGTRLTVT.

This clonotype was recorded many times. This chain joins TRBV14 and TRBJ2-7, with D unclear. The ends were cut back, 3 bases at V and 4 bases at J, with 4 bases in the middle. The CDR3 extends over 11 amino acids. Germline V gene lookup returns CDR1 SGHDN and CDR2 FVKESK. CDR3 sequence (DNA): TGTGCCAGCAGCCAGGTGTACGAGCAGTACTTC. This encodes CASSQVYEQYF.

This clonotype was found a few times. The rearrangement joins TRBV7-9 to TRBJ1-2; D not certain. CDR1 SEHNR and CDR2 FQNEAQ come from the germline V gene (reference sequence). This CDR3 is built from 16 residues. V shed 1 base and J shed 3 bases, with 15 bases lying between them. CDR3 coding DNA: TGTGCCAGCAGCTTAGTGGGGTCCGAAAAGGACTATGGCTACACCTTC. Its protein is CASSLVGSEKDYGYTF. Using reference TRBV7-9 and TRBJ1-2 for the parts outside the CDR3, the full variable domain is DTGVSQNPRHKITKRGQNVTFRCDPISEHNRLYWYRQTLGQGPEFLTYFQNEAQLEKSRLLSDRFSAERPKGSFSTLEIQRTEQGDSAMYLCASSLVGSEKDYGYTFGSGTRLTVV.

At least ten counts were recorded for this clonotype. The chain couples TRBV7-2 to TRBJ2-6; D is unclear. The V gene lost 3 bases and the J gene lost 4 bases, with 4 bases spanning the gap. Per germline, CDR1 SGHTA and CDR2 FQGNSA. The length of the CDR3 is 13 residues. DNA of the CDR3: TGTGCCAGCAGCTTTTTCGGGGCCAACGTCCTGACTTTC. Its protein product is CASSFFGANVLTF.

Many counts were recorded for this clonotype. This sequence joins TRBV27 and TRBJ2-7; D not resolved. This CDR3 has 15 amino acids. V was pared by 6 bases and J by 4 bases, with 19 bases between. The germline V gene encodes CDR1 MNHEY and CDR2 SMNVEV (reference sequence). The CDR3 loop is CASRPRPLGSYEQYF. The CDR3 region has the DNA TGTGCCAGCAGACCTAGACCGCTAGGTAGTTACGAGCAGTACTTC.

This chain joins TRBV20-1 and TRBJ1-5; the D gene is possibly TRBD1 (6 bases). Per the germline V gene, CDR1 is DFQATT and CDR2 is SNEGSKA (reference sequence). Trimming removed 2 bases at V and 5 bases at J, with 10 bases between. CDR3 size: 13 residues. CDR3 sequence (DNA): TGCAGTGCTAGACAGGGGAGGGATCAGCCCCAGCATTTT. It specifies CSARQGRDQPQHF.

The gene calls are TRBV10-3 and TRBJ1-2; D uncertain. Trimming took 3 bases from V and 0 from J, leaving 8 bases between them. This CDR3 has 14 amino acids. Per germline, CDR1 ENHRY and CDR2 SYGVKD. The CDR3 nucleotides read TGTGCCATCAGTGACCCAGTAGCTAACTATGGCTACACCTTC. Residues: CAISDPVANYGYTF.

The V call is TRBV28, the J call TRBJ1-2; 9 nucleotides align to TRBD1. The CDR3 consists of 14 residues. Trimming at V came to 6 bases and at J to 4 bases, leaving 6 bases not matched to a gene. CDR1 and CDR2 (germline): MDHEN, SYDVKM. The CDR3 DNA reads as TGTGCCAGCAGCGGACAGGGGCCCTTCTATGGCTACACCTTC. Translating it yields CASSGQGPFYGYTF.

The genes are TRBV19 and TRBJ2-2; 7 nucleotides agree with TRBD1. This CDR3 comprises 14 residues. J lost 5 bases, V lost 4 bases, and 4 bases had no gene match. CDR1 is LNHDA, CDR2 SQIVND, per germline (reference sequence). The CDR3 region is CASSTGQHTGELFF. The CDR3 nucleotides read TGTGCCAGTAGTACGGGACAGCATACCGGGGAGCTGTTTTTT.